The following is a T cell receptor beta chain sequence with its context. The data belong to a study of immune characterization of retroperitoneal liposarcoma. TCRdb reprocessed the PCR reads with MiXCR, giving one entry per CDR3 protein. The table includes 2,000 to 3,000 distinct CDR3 sequences, 49% detected once. Germline V gives CDR1 MNHEY, CDR2 SVGAGI. CDR3 length equals 15 residues. V lost 2 bases to trimming and J lost 0 bases, with 9 bases between them. This sequence was found in a female donor with retroperitoneal liposarcoma. The sequencing sample was made of tumor tissue. This chain links TRBV6-5 with TRBJ2-3; D not resolved. This CDR3 is CASSYESPSTDTQYF. In DNA form, the CDR3 reads TGTGCCAGCAGTTACGAAAGCCCTAGCACAGATACGCAGTATTTT.